These 3 T cell receptor beta chains came from one sample sequenced in a study of blood T cell repertoires in COVID-19. Some clones are missing from TCRdb's copy, which holds only in-frame ones; the method was immunoSEQ multiplex PCR. This sample yields 100,000 or so clones, of which roughly 77% are seen a single time; about a quarter belongs to the top ten. The sequenced sample was peripheral blood. These receptors were collected from a human donor in a cohort sampled during active COVID-19.

Only one count was recorded for this clone. The chain joins TRBV20-1 to TRBJ2-3; 12 bases agree with TRBD2. The CDR3 length is 15 residues. Germline CDR1 DFQATT, CDR2 SNEGSKA (reference sequence). Trimming cost V 3 bases and J 2 bases; bases outside gene matches: 3. CDR3 in amino acids: CSASRTSGATDTQYF. The CDR3, as DNA: TGCAGTGCTAGTCGGACTAGCGGGGCCACAGATACGCAGTATTTT.

The chain is built from TRBV12-3 or TRBV12-4 and TRBJ2-1; 7 bases fit TRBD2. The V and J ends lost 6 bases and 8 bases, in that order; junction bases with no gene match: 4. The CDR3 runs 12 residues. The CDR3 spells CASSTSVDEQFF. The CDR3 bases are TGTGCCAGCAGCACTAGCGTCGATGAGCAGTTCTTC.

The chain carries TRBV2 and TRBJ2-7; 7 bases match TRBD2. Per germline, CDR1 SNHLY and CDR2 FYNNEI. V gave up 7 bases and J gave up 7 bases; unmatched junction bases: 13. This CDR3 spans 14 amino acids. CDR3 region: CASTAAGAMEEQYF. Written as DNA, the CDR3 is TGTGCCAGCACGGCGGCGGGAGCCATGGAAGAGCAGTACTTC.